This T cell receptor beta chain was sequenced in a study of control samples from healthy donors and cancer patients (dated by TCRdb to about 2020). V is reduced by 3 bases and J by 11 bases, leaving a spacing of 16 bases between them. From cysteine to phenylalanine, the CDR3 is 13 amino acids long. The DNA shown is the 39-base CDR3, in frame from base 1. Taken from the germline V gene, the CDR1 and CDR2 loops are ENHRY and SYGVKD. Receptor libraries were prepared by the immunoSEQ multiplex PCR assay. TCRdb re-hosts the immuneACCESS table, in-frame sequences only. Its copies lack some clones; in the studies checked, an unresolved V gene accounts for under half of them, and the cause for the rest is not known. The sample contains 100,000 or so clones, around 82% of them found a single time. The ten largest clones add up to roughly an eighth of the sample. About this clone itself: Its antigen is still unknown. Per-nucleotide qualities are absent, and no much larger clonotype sits a single base away.

This receptor chain uses TRBV10-3 and TRBJ1-1, with a weak D call of TRBD1 (6 bases match). The receptor was derived from a woman aged 45-65 years in good health. The sample was blood. The CDR3 region reads CAISDQGLSNAFF. Here is the DNA: TGTGCCATCAGTGATCAGGGGCTGTCGAATGCTTTCTTT.